This T cell receptor beta chain was identified during a study of CD8 T cells in Susac syndrome (dated by TCRdb to about 2019). A note on the overall study: The study used repertoire sequencing to test whether antigen drove CD8+ T cell activation and differentiation in Susac syndrome. Beyond this particular receptor, the publication reports: The number of individuals in the TCR sequencing and HLA analysis was recognized as being relatively small.

As regards this clonotype: There is no known antigen for this receptor. Base-call qualities are not available, and no considerably larger clone is one nucleotide away.

Peripheral blood CD8+ and CD4+ T cells from healthy donors, Susac syndrome patients and multiple sclerosis patients were profiled by high-throughput TCR beta sequencing. The multiple sclerosis controls were treatment-naive patients who had stable or active relapsing-remitting disease and met the revised McDonald criteria. Bulk CD8+ and CD4+ T cells were purified magnetically by negative isolation, whereas CD8+ TEMRA cells were enriched by FACS. Blood was collected in EDTA tubes and processed within 24 hours, with PBMCs isolated through density gradient centrifugation. PBMCs intended for TCR sequencing were cryopreserved in liquid nitrogen and were subsequently thawed in a 37 degrees C water bath. A purity of at least 90% was achieved for sorted or isolated CD4+, CD8+ and CD8+ TEMRA cells. RNA was extracted using the RNeasy kit, and roughly 0.5 to 1 microgram was reverse transcribed with random hexamers. The immunoSEQ multiplex PCR assay, which covers 54 Vbeta and 13 Jbeta segments, was used to amplify TCR beta CDR3 regions. PCR amplification bias was corrected using a synthetic template baseline for primer optimization and computational correction. As for the authors' bioinformatics: Reads were assigned to V, D and J genes according to IMGT and analyzed in immunoSEQ Analyzer, with only productive sequences retained. To calculate clonality, Shannon entropy was normalized by log2 of the number of productive unique sequences and then subtracted from one. Public and private clones were assessed among the 100 most prevalent clones of each patient and control. A clone was defined as Susac-specific if it was absent from the healthy and MS cohorts, from roughly 980 published viral clones and from other ImmuneACCESS disease sequences. TCRdb cleaned the public reads at Q25 with fastp, built clones with MiXCR and kept in-frame beta chains. Under each unique CDR3 protein, matching rows form one entry showing the most common genes and DNA. The V and J calls and clone size are TCRdb's, not the authors'. The sample has 300,000 to 350,000 distinct CDR3 sequences on record, about 90% of them singletons. The biggest ten clones account for about 0.063% of the sample.

The source material was CD4+ T cells from PBMCs. The sequence was collected from a human donor with multiple sclerosis.

The CDR3 loop reads CARRQDRTFRQPQHF. The DNA sequence is TGTGCCAGGAGACAGGACAGAACGTTTCGGCAGCCCCAGCATTTT. The chain joins TRBV7-9 to TRBJ1-5; the D region possibly corresponds to TRBD1 (6 bases align). The junction carries 22 bases between V and J, which are trimmed by 9 bases and 7 bases respectively. CDR1 and CDR2 were assigned from the germline V gene (reference sequence) as SEHNR and FQNEAQ. The CDR3 has 15 amino acids, counting the end cysteine and phenylalanine. Here the CDR3 DNA is all that survives: 45 bases in frame from base 1. Reference TRBV7-9 and TRBJ1-5 proteins supply the regions before and after the CDR3; the full variable domain is: DTGVSQNPRHKITKRGQNVTFRCDPISEHNRLYWYRQTLGQGPEFLTYFQNEAQLEKSRLLSDRFSAERPKGSFSTLEIQRTEQGDSAMYLCARRQDRTFRQPQHFGDGTRLSIL.